The clone carrying this T cell receptor beta chain has a count of ten or more. The sample belongs to a study of low-dose radiotherapy and immunotherapy resistance in tumors. Time point noted: after trial treatment. Stated treatment: LDRT plus nivolumab, ipilimumab, low-dose cyclophosphamide and aspirin (RACIN trial). CDR3 size: 18 residues. Germline CDR1 is LNHDA and CDR2 is SQIVND (reference sequence). V was pared by 0 bases and J by 5 bases, with 13 bases of the junction left unmatched. Alpha- and beta-chain coverage of first-strand cDNA came from TRAV- and TRBV-specific primers. With a V-primer adapter and a constant-region primer, TCRs were amplified for approximately 20 PCR cycles. TCRdb reanalysed the reads using MiXCR and keeps one entry per CDR3 protein. The profile shows nearly 60,000 distinct CDR3 sequences, about 25% of them singletons.

This receptor was taken from a male donor with prostate cancer. This chain uses TRBV19 with TRBJ2-7; 10 bases fit TRBD2. The material sequenced was PBMCs, taken after low-dose radiotherapy plus immunotherapy. The CDR3 DNA reads as TGTGCCAGTAGTATAGATCCGGAAAGCGGGAGGGGGGGCGACGAGCAGTACTTC. Translation: CASSIDPESGRGGDEQYF.